This entry is about one T cell receptor (beta chain). These data come from a study of T cells in Graves' hyperthyroidism and ophthalmopathy. RNA transcripts provided the source from which TCR beta CDR3 regions were amplified. Researchers ran a first-round RT-PCR on the TCR CDR3 using the HTBI primer set. TCRdb ran MiXCR on the multiplex PCR reads and lists one entry per CDR3 protein. The sample comprises about 640,000 distinct CDR3 sequences, about 20% of which are singletons, and roughly a third rests with the top ten. Sequenced: blood. This TCR was recovered from a young man with Graves' ophthalmopathy.

CDR3 amino acids: CASSPPGSGNTYNEQFF. In DNA, the CDR3 is TGTGCCAGCTCACCACCGGGTAGCGGAAACACCTACAATGAGCAGTTCTTC. This chain links TRBV18 with TRBJ2-1, with D possibly matching TRBD2 (6 bases). Germline V CDR1 and CDR2: KGHSH, LQKENI. V was clipped by 0 bases and J by 2 bases, with 14 bases between them. The CDR3 loop spans 17 amino acids.